The 3 T cell receptor beta chains below come from one sample, sequenced in a study of breast tumors, draining lymph nodes, adjacent tissues (dated by TCRdb to about 2016). Lymph node samples came from the axillary draining lymph nodes of breast cancer patients. Libraries were constructed by multiplex PCR. Sequenced on an Illumina HiSeq 2000. Starting from the raw public reads, TCRdb applied fastp trimming at Q25, assembled clones with MiXCR and retained in-frame beta chains. Every entry covers one CDR3 protein and lists the most common genes and DNA from its rows. The sample records tens of thousands of distinct CDR3 sequences, around 29% of which are singletons. The ten biggest clones cover roughly 8.1% of the sample. The sequenced sample consisted of axillary lymph node tissue. These TCRs come from a female donor with breast cancer. Some clones in this sample may be carry-over from other donors' samples.

This clonotype was counted ten times or more. J is TRBJ2-3 and V is TRBV6-4; no clear D. CDR1 and CDR2 from the germline V gene are MRHNA and SNTAGT. CDR3 size: 13 residues. Trimming took off 2 bases at V and 1 base at J, with 4 bases between the two ends. The CDR3 loop reads CASSDPGTDTQYF. The CDR3 DNA reads as TGTGCCAGCAGTGACCCAGGCACAGATACGCAGTATTTT.

With regard to this clonotype: This clone may be a read error of a much larger clone one base away. The rearrangement joins TRBV7-3 to TRBJ1-1; TRBD1 agrees at 7 bases. Per germline, CDR1 SGHTA and CDR2 FQGTGA. This CDR3 region has 16 residues. CDR3 in amino acids: CASSILERGQPTEPFF. DNA for the CDR3: TGTGCCAGCAGCATATTGGAAAGGGGACAGCCTACTGAACCTTTCTTT.

This clonotype has a count of ten or more. The genes are TRBV6-6 and TRBJ2-5, with D unclear. Per the germline V gene, CDR1 is MNHNY and CDR2 is SVGAGI (reference sequence). Trimming took off 5 bases at V and 4 bases at J, with 8 bases between the two ends. CDR3 length: 12 amino acids. DNA of the CDR3: TGTGCCAGCAGTCACCCCACAGAGACCCAGTACTTC. Translation: CASSHPTETQYF.